This TCR beta chain was sequenced during a study of preoperative IRX-2 immunotherapy in early breast cancer (dated by TCRdb to between 2018 and 2021). The sample's treatment or condition, from its label and the paper: preoperative locoregional IRX-2 cytokine immunotherapy. The samples were obtained from a phase Ib study that tested preoperative, locoregional IRX-2 cytokine immunotherapy meant to prime immune responses. Patients with early-stage breast cancer who were given IRX-2 before surgery served as donors. A note on this clone: The antigen it binds to is not known. There are no base qualities to consult, and no much larger clone falls within one base.

Libraries came from the immunoSEQ multiplex PCR assay. Drawn from immuneACCESS, this table holds only the in-frame rearrangements with V and J called that TCRdb kept. Clones are partly lost; checked studies trace under half to an unresolved V gene and leave the rest unexplained. The sample contains around 43,000 clones, approximately 75% of them found a single time. The ten biggest clones cover 1% to 1.5% of the sample. Clipping removes 5 bases from V and 8 bases from J, with 17 as the unmatched junction base count. The CDR3 numbers 16 residues from cysteine through phenylalanine. CDR3 DNA is the only sequence kept; it has 48 bases, read in frame from the first base. CDR1 SSHAT and CDR2 FNYEAQ are derived from the germline V gene (reference sequence).

The receptor comes from a human donor with breast cancer. The chain uses TRBV7-7 and TRBJ1-2, with TRBD1 matching 7 junction bases. The sample here was tumor tissue, taken after IRX-2 immunotherapy. The DNA is as follows: TGTGCCAGCAGCCACCGACCTACAGGGGTCGTCCGGGGCTACACCTTC. It is translated as CASSHRPTGVVRGYTF. Joined to the reference TRBV7-7 and TRBJ1-2 proteins, this CDR3 gives the full variable domain: GAGVSQSPRYKVTKRGQDVTLRCDPISSHATLYWYQQALGQGPEFLTYFNYEAQPDKSGLPSDRFSAERPEGSISTLTIQRTEQRDSAMYRCASSHRPTGVVRGYTFGSGTRLTVV.